This T cell receptor (beta chain) appears in the sequencing data of a study of control samples from healthy donors and cancer patients. The CDR3 contains 14 residues. Trimming took 3 bases from V and 1 from J, leaving 10 bases between them. Per germline, CDR1 SGHDT and CDR2 YYEEEE. TCRdb keeps only in-frame clones here, not all; method: immunoSEQ multiplex PCR. The data contain some 130,000 clones, more than 80% of them seen just once; the ten biggest clones take up 2.5% to 3%. The sequenced sample consisted of blood. The TCR comes from a man aged 35 to 55 in good health. The chain couples TRBV5-6 to TRBJ1-1; weak D call: TRBD1 (5 bases). The CDR3 DNA sequence: TGTGCCAGCAGCTGGGGGGGACCGAACACTGAAGCTTTCTTT. It yields the protein CASSWGGPNTEAFF.